This T cell receptor beta chain was identified during a study of T cells after yellow fever vaccination. This clonotype was counted at least ten times. The CDR3 runs 14 residues. Germline V gives CDR1 MGHDK, CDR2 SYGVNS. Trimming removed 7 bases at V and 1 base at J, with 8 bases between. Template switching by 5'RACE produced TCR cDNA, adding a universal primer site and UMIs. Each CDR3 protein gets one entry after TCRdb re-called the 5' RACE reads with MiXCR. The table shows a few hundred thousand distinct CDR3 sequences, with about a fifth occurring only once. The sample here was PBMCs, taken 15 days after the yellow fever booster vaccination. The genes are TRBV25-1 and TRBJ2-6, with D maybe TRBD1 (5 bases). This receptor was taken from a man younger than 45 who received the YFV17D yellow fever vaccine. The CDR3 here is CASTQGSGANVLTF. For the CDR3, the DNA is TGTGCCAGCACCCAGGGTTCTGGGGCCAACGTCCTGACTTTC.